This TCR beta chain stems from a study of OX40 agonist ivuxolimab in advanced cancers. For the wider study: The costimulatory receptor OX40 (CD134) was targeted by ivuxolimab, a fully human IgG2 agonistic monoclonal antibody. Of the roughly 51 patients in dose escalation, some 19 had hepatocellular carcinoma, some 15 had melanoma, 9 had renal cell carcinoma and 9 had head and neck cancer. The purpose of peripheral TCRbeta sequencing was to test whether ivuxolimab changed TCR sequence diversity and led to clonal T-cell expansion. Prior anti-PD-1, anti-PD-L1 or anti-CTLA-4 therapy was permitted, and approximately 41% of dose-escalation patients had received checkpoint inhibitors. In the dose-escalation cohort, 75% to 85% of patients were male, and the mean age was 60 years with a range of about 20 to 80. Intravenous ivuxolimab was administered to patients every 2 weeks at six dose levels: 0.01, 0.1, 0.3, 1.5, 3 and 10 mg/kg. The monotherapy dose-escalation portion (N of about 50 patients) of the phase I ivuxolimab trial is reported in the paper. Partial responses occurred in three dose-escalation patients, of whom one had hepatocellular carcinoma and two had cutaneous melanoma. Broader findings and caveats from the paper: In the 0.1-3.0 mg/kg groups, partial responders had among the lowest normalized peripheral clonal expansion, particularly in CD8+ T cells. After ivuxolimab, CD8+ T cells had more expanded clones than CD4+ T cells on average. At doses of 0.1 to 3.0 mg/kg, clonal expansion of both CD4+ and CD8+ blood T cells was observed from baseline to week 6. The antigen specificity of the clonally expanded peripheral T cells was not determined. Low levels of normalized T-cell clonal expansion were also seen in some patients who did not respond.

Genomic DNA was isolated from the sorted cells so that the TCRbeta CDR3 region could be sequenced. The immunoSEQ Assay was used for sequencing of TCRbeta CDR3 regions. TCRdb retrieved this table from immuneACCESS and kept in-frame rearrangements only. Not all clones are present; in checked studies, unresolved V genes account for under half, and no reason is known for the remainder. The sample data list about 83,000 clones, and approximately 84% of these were observed just once. The ten largest clones represent around 7.5% of the sample. V is cut back by 1 base and J by 1 base, with 12 bases in the junction unmatched. The CDR3, cysteine through phenylalanine, is 18 amino acids long. The CDR3 DNA has 54 bases and is translated from base 1. CDR1 SGHTA and CDR2 FQGNSA were looked up in the germline V gene. The trial excluded patients who had a history of autoimmune disease or who were on systemic immunosuppression. Peripheral blood for TCR sequencing was collected from all dose cohorts at baseline, on cycle 4 day 1, and on cycle 7 day 1. Samples were obtained from an open-label, multicenter, first-in-human phase I dose-escalation trial of ivuxolimab. Adults with locally advanced or metastatic melanoma, renal cell carcinoma, hepatocellular carcinoma or head and neck squamous cell carcinoma were enrolled in the trial. Before TCR sequencing, CD4+ T cells and CD8+ T cells from peripheral blood were sorted into separate populations.

Regarding this clone: What antigen it recognizes has not been identified. No much larger clonotype is one base removed from it; base qualities were not supplied.

The sequence links TRBV7-2 to TRBJ2-7; TRBD2 aligns with 8 central bases. This receptor was identified in an adult with an advanced solid tumor such as melanoma, head and neck, liver or kidney cancer. The specimen comprised CD4+ or CD8+ T cells sorted from blood, sampled in a trial of the OX40 agonist ivuxolimab. CDR3 loop: CASSLEGWGGRMSYEQYF. The DNA sequence is as follows: TGTGCCAGCAGCTTAGAGGGGTGGGGCGGGAGGATGTCCTACGAGCAGTACTTC.